The 7 T cell receptor beta chains reported below all come from one sample, sequenced in a study of T cell changes during pregnancy in multiple sclerosis. TCRdb keeps only in-frame clones here, not all; method: immunoSEQ multiplex PCR. The data contain tens of thousands of clones, 70% to 90% of them singletons. This specimen was CD8+ T cells from peripheral blood mononuclear cells, taken in the third trimester of pregnancy. The source is a female donor with multiple sclerosis, enrolled in a pregnancy study.

The chain recombines TRBV5-8 with TRBJ2-2; the match to TRBD1 covers 8 bases. V was pared by 7 bases and J by 7 bases, with 12 bases of the junction left unmatched. The CDR3 has 15 residues. Germline CDR1 SGHTS, CDR2 YDEGEE. The CDR3 region has the DNA TGTGCCAGCCCCGGACAGGGAGTTCATAGCGGGGAGCTGTTTTTT. This encodes CASPGQGVHSGELFF.

This rearrangement joins TRBV5-5 to TRBJ2-7; 7 bases are a match to TRBD2. V shed 5 bases, J shed 5 bases, and the junction held 7 bases outside the gene matches. Per the germline V gene, CDR1 is SGHKS and CDR2 is YYEKEE (reference sequence). The CDR3 has 13 residues. The CDR3 DNA sequence: TGTGCCAGCAGGCCCAGCGGGGCTCACGAGCAGTACTTC. Translated: CASRPSGAHEQYF.

This clone was counted between two and nine times. The chain joins TRBV6-6 to TRBJ2-7; the D gene is possibly TRBD2 (5 bases). The V and J ends lost 0 bases and 6 bases respectively, with 12 bases between them. This CDR3 has 14 amino acids. Germline V gene lookup returns CDR1 MNHNY and CDR2 SVGAGI (reference sequence). CDR3 coding DNA: TGTGCCAGCAGTTACTCGATCGACGCGGGCGAGCAGTACTTC. It translates to CASSYSIDAGEQYF.

This chain joins TRBV29-1 and TRBJ2-3, with TRBD2 matching 7 bases. V lost 4 bases and J lost 2; bases outside the gene matches: 3. CDR1 and CDR2 (germline): SQVTM, ANQGSEA. This CDR3 has 13 amino acids. CDR3 bases: TGCAGCGTTGTCAGCGGGGACACAGATACGCAGTATTTT. Residues: CSVVSGDTDTQYF.

This clone was observed once. The genes are TRBV25-1 and TRBJ2-3; the D gene is possibly TRBD1 (6 bases). The CDR3 covers 16 residues. CDR1 is MGHDK, CDR2 SYGVNS, per germline. V was pared by 3 bases and J by 3 bases, with 16 bases between. The DNA of the CDR3 is TGTGCCAGCAGTGATCCCGGTGGGGGCATAACAGATACGCAGTATTTT. Residues: CASSDPGGGITDTQYF.

The rearrangement links TRBV25-1 to TRBJ2-2; no firm D call. This CDR3 is built from 14 residues. Trimming removed 6 bases at V and 1 base at J, with 9 bases between. The germline V gene encodes CDR1 MGHDK and CDR2 SYGVNS. The CDR3 DNA sequence: TGTGCCAGCAGAGCAACTATGAACACCGGGGAGCTGTTTTTT. It yields the protein CASRATMNTGELFF.

This chain connects TRBV5-6 to TRBJ1-2; D may be TRBD1 (5 bases). The germline V gene encodes CDR1 SGHDT and CDR2 YYEEEE. This CDR3 is 15 amino acids long. V shed 2 bases and J shed 0 bases, with 11 bases lying between them. The CDR3 coding sequence is TGTGCCAGCAGCTTCTGGGGCTACTCTAACTATGGCTACACCTTC. Encoded protein: CASSFWGYSNYGYTF.